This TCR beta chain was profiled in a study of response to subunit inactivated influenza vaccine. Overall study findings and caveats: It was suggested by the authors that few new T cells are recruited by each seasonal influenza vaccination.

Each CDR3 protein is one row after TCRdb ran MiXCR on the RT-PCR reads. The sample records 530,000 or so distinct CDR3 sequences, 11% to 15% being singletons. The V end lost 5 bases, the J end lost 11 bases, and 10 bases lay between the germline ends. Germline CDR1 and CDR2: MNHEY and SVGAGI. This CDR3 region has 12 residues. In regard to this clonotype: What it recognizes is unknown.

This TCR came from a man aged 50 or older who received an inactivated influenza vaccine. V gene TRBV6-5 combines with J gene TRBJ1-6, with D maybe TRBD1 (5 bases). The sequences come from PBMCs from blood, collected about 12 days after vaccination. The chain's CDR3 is CASSNRGAPLHF. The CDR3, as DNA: TGTGCCAGCAGTAACCGGGGGGCACCCCTCCACTTT.